The T cell receptor (beta chain) described here comes from a study of cytomegalovirus exposure and HLA in healthy donors. The CDR3 is made up of 15 amino acids. Looked up from germline, CDR1 is LNHDA and CDR2 is SQIVND (reference sequence). V was clipped by 7 bases and J by 6 bases; unmatched bases: 12. This clone was counted a single time. Clones were read by immunoSEQ multiplex PCR, and TCRdb kept only the in-frame ones, dropping some. Of over 85,000 clones in the sample, 80% to 95% were seen once. The origin of this receptor is a woman younger than 45 in good health and CMV-seropositive. Sequences were obtained from PBMCs. The rearrangement links TRBV19 to TRBJ2-1; TRBD1 agrees at 7 bases. The CDR3 spells CASMPQGIYGNEQFF. The CDR3 DNA sequence: TGTGCCAGTATGCCACAGGGGATTTACGGCAATGAGCAGTTCTTC. Using reference TRBV19 and TRBJ2-1 for the parts outside the CDR3, the full variable domain is DGGITQSPKYLFRKEGQNVTLSCEQNLNHDAMYWYRQDPGQGLRLIYYSQIVNDFQKGDIAEGYSVSREKKESFPLTVTSAQKNPTAFYLCASMPQGIYGNEQFFGPGTRLTVL.